The 29 T cell receptor beta chains reported below all come from one sample, sequenced in a study of a mutant IDH1 vaccine in newly diagnosed glioma. Time point of the sample: week 35, safety follow-up. Every single dose of the vaccine, 300 ug of mutant IDH1 20-mer peptide, came with topical imiquimod. Produced via immunoSEQ multiplex PCR; TCRdb's table is partial and in-frame only. The profile covers about 72,000 clones, with around 82% appearing a single time and roughly 12% taken by the ten largest. Antigens of these TCRs are unknown. This sample comprised PBMCs, obtained from a glioma patient whose treatment included an IDH1 peptide vaccine. These receptors all come from a young man with glioma.

The chain joins TRBV25-1 to TRBJ1-1; the match to TRBD1 covers 7 bases. V shed 2 bases, J shed 0 bases, and the junction held 3 bases outside the gene matches. Germline values: CDR1 MGHDK, CDR2 SYGVNS. CDR3 length: 15 residues. CDR3 protein: CASSEDRELNTEAFF. The CDR3 DNA reads as TGTGCCAGCAGTGAAGACAGGGAGCTGAACACTGAAGCTTTCTTT.

The V gene is TRBV5-6, the J gene TRBJ1-2; possible D gene TRBD1, 5 bases. The CDR3 spans 16 residues. Germline V lookup: CDR1 SGHDT, CDR2 YYEEEE. V lost 4 bases and J lost 8, with 24 bases in between. CDR3 residues: CASSPFFPTAVEGYTF. In DNA form, the CDR3 reads TGTGCCAGCAGCCCGTTCTTTCCGACAGCGGTAGAGGGCTACACCTTC.

This clone was seen once. The chain links TRBV29-1 to TRBJ2-3; 7 bases map to TRBD2. V lost 0 bases, J lost 2 bases, and 11 bases stayed unmatched. The length of the CDR3 is 17 residues. Germline V gene lookup returns CDR1 SQVTM and CDR2 ANQGSEA. The CDR3 DNA follows: TGCAGCGTTGAAGATGTGGCCGGGGGGTATTACACAGATACGCAGTATTTT. Its translation: CSVEDVAGGYYTDTQYF.

This clone was counted only a few times. The chain has TRBV5-1 and TRBJ2-1, with a tentative D call TRBD1 (5 bases). Trimming removed 2 bases from V and 0 bases from J, with 24 bases in between. Germline V CDR1 and CDR2: SGHRS, YFSETQ. CDR3 size: 20 residues. CDR3 sequence (DNA): TGCGCCAGCAGCTTTGGACAACCCGGCCTAGGAGTTTTCTCCTACAATGAGCAGTTCTTC. Protein product: CASSFGQPGLGVFSYNEQFF.

The chain carries TRBV19 and TRBJ1-4; possibly TRBD1 for D (5 bases). V dropped 6 bases and J dropped 2 bases, with 16 bases sitting between them. Germline V CDR1 and CDR2: LNHDA, SQIVND (reference sequence). The CDR3 is 16 amino acids. The CDR3, as DNA: TGTGCCAGTAGACGCCTTCAGGGTTGGACTAATGAAAAACTGTTTTTT. Translated: CASRRLQGWTNEKLFF.

The chain uses TRBV20-1 and TRBJ2-3, with TRBD1 as a possible D gene (6 bases). V was pared by 1 base and J by 9 bases, with 8 bases between. The CDR3 has 11 amino acids. Germline lookup yields CDR1 DFQATT and CDR2 SNEGSKA (reference sequence). The CDR3 loop reads CSARGGQTQYF. CDR3 DNA sequence: TGCAGTGCTAGAGGGGGGCAAACGCAGTATTTT.

This chain connects TRBV7-9 to TRBJ2-1; D remains unclear. In germline, CDR1 is SEHNR, CDR2 FQNEAQ (reference sequence). Trimming shortened V by 3 bases and J by 7 bases, and 7 bases separated the two germline ends. This CDR3 is 12 amino acids long. CDR3 sequence reads: CASSFLRNEQFF. For the CDR3, the DNA is TGTGCCAGCAGCTTTCTACGGAATGAGCAGTTCTTC.

The V call is TRBV9, the J call TRBJ2-5; D gene ambiguous. V shed 0 bases and J shed 1 base, with 10 bases lying between them. The V gene's germline CDR1 is SGDLS and CDR2 YYNGEE. This CDR3 contains 15 residues. CDR3 in DNA: TGTGCCAGCAGCGTAGGGGATAACCCCCAAGAGACCCAGTACTTC. Translating it yields CASSVGDNPQETQYF. Drawing the rest from reference TRBV9 and TRBJ2-5, the complete variable domain is DSGVTQTPKHLITATGQRVTLRCSPRSGDLSVYWYQQSLDQGLQFLIQYYNGEERAKGNILERFSAQQFPDLHSELNLSSLELGDSALYFCASSVGDNPQETQYFGPGTRLLVL.

This clone was counted only a few times. V and J are TRBV10-1 and TRBJ1-2, with 8 bases identical to TRBD1. The J segment lost 4 bases and the V segment lost 8 bases, leaving 9 bases of the junction unmatched. The CDR3 runs 14 residues. Germline values: CDR1 WNHNN, CDR2 SYGVQD (reference sequence). The CDR3 protein is CASRDRGLIYGYTF. CDR3 in DNA: TGCGCCAGCCGCGACAGGGGACTGATCTATGGCTACACCTTC.

The genes are TRBV7-9 and TRBJ2-1; D possibly corresponds to TRBD2 (6 bases). The CDR3 length is 19 residues. In germline, CDR1 is SEHNR, CDR2 FQNEAQ (reference sequence). With 4 bases removed from V and 0 bases from J, the gap between germline ends came to 22 bases. The CDR3 bases are TGTGCCAGCAGCTCACCTTCACGGGAGCCCACAAGCTCCTACAATGAGCAGTTCTTC. Protein: CASSSPSREPTSSYNEQFF.

This clone was seen once. For the CDR3, the DNA is TGCAGCGCATTCGGCCAGGAGAACACCGGGGAGCTGTTTTTT. Translating it yields CSAFGQENTGELFF. The chain carries TRBV29-1 and TRBJ2-2; no reliable D call. The V and J ends lost 7 bases and 1 base respectively, with 13 bases between them. This CDR3 has 14 amino acids. The germline CDR1 and CDR2 sequences are SQVTM and ANQGSEA.

The chain recombines TRBV5-5 with TRBJ2-7; D gene unclear. Germline CDR1 SGHKS, CDR2 YYEKEE (reference sequence). The CDR3 extends over 14 amino acids. V lost 4 bases to trimming and J lost 1 base, with 12 bases between them. The CDR3 loop is CASSLGFFSYEQYF. The CDR3 DNA is TGTGCCAGCAGCCTTGGGTTCTTTTCCTACGAGCAGTACTTC.

The chain links TRBV18 to TRBJ1-2; D is uncertain. The CDR3 loop spans 14 amino acids. Trimming left V 3 bases short and J 4 bases short, with 12 bases between. Germline lookup yields CDR1 KGHSH and CDR2 LQKENI. CDR3: CASSPEATTYGYTF. CDR3 nucleotides: TGTGCCAGCTCACCCGAGGCAACAACCTATGGCTACACCTTC.

This clone was detected a few times. V and J are TRBV2 and TRBJ2-7; weak D call: TRBD1 (6 bases). The V end lost 6 bases, the J end lost 0 bases, and 9 bases lay between the germline ends. The CDR3 length is 13 residues. The V gene's germline CDR1 is SNHLY and CDR2 FYNNEI. CDR3 sequence: CASSRDISYEQYF. In DNA, the CDR3 is TGTGCCAGCAGCCGGGACATCTCCTACGAGCAGTACTTC.

The chain joins TRBV4-1 to TRBJ1-2; the D gene is possibly TRBD1 (6 bases). Germline CDR1 MGHRA, CDR2 YSYEKL. This CDR3 spans 13 amino acids. The germline V and J ends were trimmed by 3 bases and 2 bases, with 7 bases remaining between them. Here the CDR3 reads CASSHQGNYGYTF. The CDR3, as DNA: TGCGCCAGCAGCCACCAGGGGAACTATGGCTACACCTTC.

This chain connects TRBV9 to TRBJ1-1, with 8 nucleotides matching TRBD1. CDR1 is SGDLS and CDR2 is YYNGEE in the germline V gene. With 0 bases clipped from V and 6 bases from J, the junction kept 10 bases outside the gene matches. The CDR3 runs to 16 residues. The CDR3 coding sequence is TGTGCCAGCAGCGTAGCGGGCAGGGGGCGTAACGCTGAAGCTTTCTTT. It is translated as CASSVAGRGRNAEAFF.

J is TRBJ2-1 and V is TRBV30, with 10 nucleotides matching TRBD1. The germline V gene has CDR1 GTSNPN and CDR2 SVGIG (reference sequence). This CDR3 is built from 14 residues. Trimming took 1 base from V and 9 from J; bases not matched to a gene: 6. CDR3 sequence reads: CAWSGQGAWSEQFF. The DNA of the CDR3 is TGTGCCTGGAGTGGACAGGGGGCATGGAGTGAGCAGTTCTTC.

The rearrangement uses TRBV27 and TRBJ1-2; a possible D gene is TRBD1 (6 bases). With 3 bases removed from V and 4 bases from J, the gap between germline ends came to 21 bases. The CDR3 runs 17 residues. Germline lookup yields CDR1 MNHEY and CDR2 SMNVEV (reference sequence). The DNA of the CDR3 is TGTGCCAGCAGTTTTAAATCCGGGACACTGGAACGCTATGGCTACACCTTC. Amino acid sequence: CASSFKSGTLERYGYTF.

V and J are TRBV11-2 and TRBJ1-4; 8 bases match TRBD1. CDR1 SGHAT and CDR2 FQNNGV come from the germline V gene. J gave up 10 bases and V 5 bases, and 12 bases lay outside the gene matches. The CDR3 has 15 amino acids. CDR3 protein: CASSPTTGVAAKLFF. In DNA form, the CDR3 reads TGTGCCAGCAGCCCAACGACAGGGGTGGCGGCAAAACTGTTTTTT.

This rearrangement joins TRBV19 to TRBJ2-2, with 9 bases fitting TRBD2. The CDR3 covers 16 residues. The germline V gene encodes CDR1 LNHDA and CDR2 SQIVND (reference sequence). J gave up 0 bases and V 4 bases, and 3 bases lay outside the gene matches. The DNA of the CDR3 is TGTGCCAGTAGTAGAGGACTAGCGCCGAACACCGGGGAGCTGTTTTTT. Encoded protein: CASSRGLAPNTGELFF.

The rearrangement links TRBV6-5 to TRBJ2-7; possible D gene TRBD2, 5 bases. V was cut by 0 bases and J by 4 bases, with 16 bases left in between. CDR1 MNHEY and CDR2 SVGAGI come from the germline V gene. The CDR3 length is 16 residues. The CDR3 nucleotides are TGTGCCAGCAGTTACTCTCCGGGAACTCCATGGTACGAGCAGTACTTC. Its translation: CASSYSPGTPWYEQYF.

This chain joins TRBV7-9 and TRBJ1-5, with a tentative D call TRBD1 (6 bases). V was trimmed by 2 bases and J by 5 bases, leaving 10 bases between them. There are 14 residues in the CDR3. CDR1 SEHNR and CDR2 FQNEAQ come from the germline V gene (reference sequence). The CDR3 here is CASSLPGEDQPQHF. The CDR3 region has the DNA TGTGCCAGCAGCTTACCAGGGGAGGATCAGCCCCAGCATTTT. Supplemented by reference TRBV7-9 and TRBJ1-5, the full variable domain reads DTGVSQNPRHKITKRGQNVTFRCDPISEHNRLYWYRQTLGQGPEFLTYFQNEAQLEKSRLLSDRFSAERPKGSFSTLEIQRTEQGDSAMYLCASSLPGEDQPQHFGDGTRLSIL.

This chain uses TRBV28 with TRBJ1-5, with D hard to call. Germline V gives CDR1 MDHEN, CDR2 SYDVKM. The V and J ends lost 4 bases and 1 base respectively, with 8 bases between them. This CDR3 has 14 residues. The CDR3 coding sequence is TGTGCCAGCAGTTGGAGTCGGAGCAATCAGCCCCAGCATTTT. This sequence encodes CASSWSRSNQPQHF.

The rearrangement links TRBV28 to TRBJ1-5; D gene uncertain. The germline V gene encodes CDR1 MDHEN and CDR2 SYDVKM. Trimming pared 6 bases from V and 9 bases from J, leaving 15 bases between. The length of the CDR3 is 13 residues. The CDR3 bases are TGTGCCAGCAGAGTGGGCTCCCCCCGGCCCCAGCATTTT. This sequence encodes CASRVGSPRPQHF.

The gene calls are TRBV12-5 and TRBJ2-5; 8 nucleotides agree with TRBD2. CDR1 LGHNT and CDR2 FRNRAP come from the germline V gene. CDR3 length: 16 amino acids. With 1 base clipped from V and 1 base from J, the junction kept 5 bases outside the gene matches. The CDR3 region has the DNA TGTGCTAGTGGTTTGGGCGGGAGGAGCGGCCAAGAGACCCAGTACTTC. It is translated as CASGLGGRSGQETQYF.

DNA for the CDR3: TGTGCCAGCAGGCTGCACTCCATTAATTCACCCCTCCACTTT. It codes for CASRLHSINSPLHF. The chain carries TRBV6-6 and TRBJ1-6; D remains ambiguous. Germline CDR1 MNHNY, CDR2 SVGAGI (reference sequence). This CDR3 contains 14 residues. V lost 6 bases to trimming and J lost 6 bases, with 12 bases between them.

The chain employs TRBV30 and TRBJ2-1; D gene uncertain. Germline V gene data show CDR1 as GTSNPN and CDR2 as SVGIG (reference sequence). This CDR3 has 14 residues. Written as DNA, the CDR3 is TGTGCGTGGCTCTCCAACCGGCTATACAATGAGCAGTTCTTC. Its translation is CAWLSNRLYNEQFF.

The V and J genes are TRBV7-9 and TRBJ1-1; 7 bases are shared with TRBD1. CDR1 is SEHNR and CDR2 is FQNEAQ in the germline V gene (reference sequence). V trimming: 5 bases; J trimming: 3 bases; junction bases outside the gene matches: 6. The CDR3 extends over 14 amino acids. CDR3 in amino acids: CASSPTGLDTEAFF. The CDR3 DNA reads TGTGCCAGCAGCCCGACAGGGCTAGACACTGAAGCTTTCTTT. The variable domain in full, with the rest retrieved from reference TRBV7-9 and TRBJ1-1, is DTGVSQNPRHKITKRGQNVTFRCDPISEHNRLYWYRQTLGQGPEFLTYFQNEAQLEKSRLLSDRFSAERPKGSFSTLEIQRTEQGDSAMYLCASSPTGLDTEAFFGQGTRLTVV.

The chain joins TRBV27 to TRBJ1-2; 8 bases line up with TRBD1. V lost 2 bases to trimming and J lost 2 bases; unmatched junction nucleotides: 1. The CDR3 runs 14 residues. Germline V lookup: CDR1 MNHEY, CDR2 SMNVEV (reference sequence). CDR3 protein: CASSLRTGNYGYTF. Here the CDR3 DNA reads TGTGCCAGCAGTTTACGGACAGGGAACTATGGCTACACCTTC.